These 6 T cell receptor beta chains were sequenced from one sample in a study of T-cell reconstitution after alpha-beta-depleted transplantation in children. Preparation of the TCRbeta library was carried out with unique molecular identifiers. TCRdb analysed the PCR reads with MiXCR anew, one entry per CDR3 protein. Of about 500,000 distinct CDR3 sequences detected, less than 35% appear once; the ten largest clones hold 2% to 3%. Material: PBMCs from the stem cell graft donor, obtained from the stem cell graft. The receptors shown here come from a human donor who donated a stem cell graft to a child with aplastic anemia.

The V gene is TRBV4-2, the J gene TRBJ2-7, with 8 bases lining up with TRBD2. Germline CDR1 is LGHNA and CDR2 is YNFKEQ. The CDR3 totals 18 residues. V trimming: 1 base; J trimming: 1 base; junction bases outside the gene matches: 12. This CDR3 reads CASSQGMVGTSGSYEQYF. The CDR3 DNA follows: TGTGCCAGCAGCCAAGGAATGGTAGGGACTAGTGGATCCTACGAGCAGTACTTC.

This clonotype was seen only a few times. The chain links TRBV13 to TRBJ1-3, with D possibly being TRBD1 (6 bases). There are 18 residues in the CDR3. The germline V gene encodes CDR1 PRHDT and CDR2 FYEKMQ (reference sequence). Deletions cut 1 base from V and 4 bases from J, with 20 bases between. The CDR3 sequence: CASSLEGSAGEGGNTIYF. Here the CDR3 DNA reads TGTGCCAGCAGCTTAGAGGGCTCGGCAGGGGAAGGCGGAAACACCATATATTTT.

In nucleotides, the CDR3 is TGTGCCAGCAGTGGCCTTATAGGGGGCGGGTATGGCTACACCTTC. This codes for CASSGLIGGGYGYTF. This chain uses TRBV27 with TRBJ1-2; 7 bases align to TRBD1. CDR3 size: 15 residues. The V and J ends lost 5 bases and 5 bases, in that order; junction bases with no gene match: 11. Germline loops: CDR1 MNHEY, CDR2 SMNVEV (reference sequence).

The CDR3 DNA is TGTGCCAGCAGTGAGCCGGACAGACCCACAGATACGCAGTATTTT. Translated: CASSEPDRPTDTQYF. The chain has TRBV25-1 and TRBJ2-3; tentatively, D is TRBD1 (6 bases). Looked up from germline, CDR1 is MGHDK and CDR2 is SYGVNS. V was clipped by 3 bases and J by 2 bases, with 12 bases between them. The length of the CDR3 is 15 residues. The entire variable domain, with the rest obtained from reference TRBV25-1 and TRBJ2-3, is as follows: EADIYQTPRYLVIGTGKKITLECSQTMGHDKMYWYQQDPGMELHLIHYSYGVNSTEKGDLSSESTVSRIRTEHFPLTLESARPSHTSQYLCASSEPDRPTDTQYFGPGTRLTVL.

This clonotype was picked up a small number of times. The rearrangement uses TRBV7-2 and TRBJ2-5; 7 bases align to TRBD1. CDR3 length: 15 residues. CDR1 is SGHTA and CDR2 is FQGNSA in the germline V gene. The junction had 4 bases not matched to a gene; V was cut back by 3 bases and J by 0 bases. In nucleotides, the CDR3 is TGTGCCAGCAGCTTTACGGGACAGCACCAAGAGACCCAGTACTTC. Protein product: CASSFTGQHQETQYF. The full variable domain, completed using reference TRBV7-2 and TRBJ2-5, is GAGVSQSPSNKVTEKGKDVELRCDPISGHTALYWYRQSLGQGLEFLIYFQGNSAPDKSGLPSDRFSAERTGGSVSTLTIQRTQQEDSAVYLCASSFTGQHQETQYFGPGTRLLVL.

This clonotype was detected only a few times. This chain links TRBV20-1 with TRBJ1-5, with TRBD1 matching 8 bases. Trimming cost V 6 bases and J 7 bases; bases outside gene matches: 11. Germline loops: CDR1 DFQATT, CDR2 SNEGSKA (reference sequence). The CDR3 is 14 residues long. For the CDR3, the DNA is TGCAGTGCGTCTAGCTCAGGGGGCGGACAGCCCCAGCATTTT. It codes for CSASSSGGGQPQHF.